One and the same sample provided the 29 T cell receptor beta chains below, sequenced in a study of T-cell memory formation after mild COVID-19. A single record per CDR3 protein comes from TCRdb applying MiXCR to the 5' RACE reads. The sample holds hundreds of thousands of distinct CDR3 sequences, around 27% seen once. Sequenced input: PBMCs or a T cell subset sorted from them (not recorded which). Every receptor here comes from an adult woman who had mild COVID-19 (a few samples of this study predate the infection). Cell type and time point are not known.

This clonotype has more than one count but fewer than ten. J is TRBJ2-7 and V is TRBV7-2; the D is unclear. Deletions cut 1 base from V and 6 bases from J, with 13 bases between. The germline V gene encodes CDR1 SGHTA and CDR2 FQGNSA. The CDR3 consists of 14 residues. CDR3 sequence (DNA): TGTGCCAGCAGCTTAGACGGCCAGGCCCCCGAGCAGTACTTC. Its protein is CASSLDGQAPEQYF.

The sample holds many counts of this clonotype. The chain joins TRBV29-1 to TRBJ2-3, with 7 bases fitting TRBD2. V was clipped by 6 bases and J by 7 bases; unmatched bases: 4. This CDR3 has 11 amino acids. The germline CDR1 and CDR2 sequences are SQVTM and ANQGSEA. The CDR3 protein is CSVRGGNTQYF. The CDR3 DNA is TGCAGCGTCCGCGGGGGAAATACGCAGTATTTT.

This clonotype was found many times. The rearrangement joins TRBV7-9 to TRBJ1-1; no clear D gene. Germline CDR1 and CDR2: SEHNR and FQNEAQ (reference sequence). The ends were cut back, 1 base at V and 0 bases at J, with 9 bases in the middle. The CDR3 extends over 15 amino acids. Here the CDR3 reads CASSLGVGMNTEAFF. The CDR3 DNA follows: TGTGCCAGCAGCTTAGGAGTTGGTATGAACACTGAAGCTTTCTTT.

This chain links TRBV12-3 or TRBV12-4 with TRBJ2-1, with D tentatively TRBD1 or TRBD2 (5 bases each). This CDR3 has 14 residues. V lost 6 bases, J lost 7 bases, and 16 bases lay in between. This CDR3 is CASSSGSPGNEQFF. In DNA, the CDR3 is TGTGCCAGCAGCTCAGGGTCCCCGGGGAATGAGCAGTTCTTC.

This clonotype appeared many times. This sequence joins TRBV18 and TRBJ2-1, with no clear D. Germline V gene sequence: CDR1 KGHSH, CDR2 LQKENI. Trimming took off 6 bases at V and 0 bases at J, with 6 bases between the two ends. The CDR3 totals 13 residues. The CDR3 DNA follows: TGTGCCAGCTCCGAGAGCTCCTACAATGAGCAGTTCTTC. Translating it yields CASSESSYNEQFF.

This chain links TRBV24-1 with TRBJ2-1; D may match TRBD1 or TRBD2 (5 bases each). The V and J ends lost 3 bases and 6 bases respectively, with 20 bases between them. The CDR3 contains 17 residues. Germline CDR1 reads KGHDR; CDR2 reads SFDVKD. CDR3 residues: CATSDGSLAEGFNEQFF. CDR3 coding DNA: TGTGCCACCAGTGATGGGTCCCTAGCAGAGGGGTTCAATGAGCAGTTCTTC.

The CDR3 coding sequence is TGTGCCAGCAGCCAAGATGGGACTAGCGGGGGGCTCAGGATGTACGAGCAGTACTTC. Its translation: CASSQDGTSGGLRMYEQYF. The chain uses TRBV4-2 and TRBJ2-7, with 15 bases aligning to TRBD2. The CDR3 sequence is 19 residues long. With 0 bases clipped from V and 4 bases from J, the junction kept 10 bases outside the gene matches. From germline, CDR1 is LGHNA and CDR2 YNFKEQ.

The rearrangement uses TRBV12-3 or TRBV12-4 and TRBJ2-1, with TRBD2 matching over 10 bases. After removal of 6 bases from V and 9 bases from J, the junction contained 11 bases not matched to a gene. The CDR3 length is 15 residues. CDR3 in amino acids: CASRYSGGAGVEQFF. The CDR3 DNA follows: TGTGCCAGCAGATACAGCGGGGGGGCCGGTGTTGAGCAGTTCTTC.

This clonotype was recorded at least ten times. V usage is TRBV27 and J usage is TRBJ1-2; the D gene is possibly TRBD1 (5 bases). Trimming pared 1 base from V and 6 bases from J, leaving 9 bases between. The CDR3 is made up of 13 amino acids. The germline gives CDR1 MNHEY, CDR2 SMNVEV (reference sequence). CDR3 bases: TGTGCCAGCAGTTTATTAGGGGCGAATGGCTACACCTTC. Translated, it gives CASSLLGANGYTF.

This clonotype was counted only a few times. This chain uses TRBV7-2 with TRBJ2-2; no definite D call. Trimming cost V 3 bases and J 0 bases, with 8 bases left between them. Germline-derived CDR1 and CDR2 are SGHTA and FQGNSA. CDR3 length: 15 residues. The CDR3 loop reads CASSFQRSNTGELFF. CDR3 sequence (DNA): TGTGCCAGCAGCTTTCAGAGATCGAACACCGGGGAGCTGTTTTTT.

The chain recombines TRBV7-2 with TRBJ2-5, with D perhaps matching TRBD2 (5 bases). V lost 6 bases, J lost 5 bases, and 13 bases lay in between. This CDR3 is built from 13 residues. Per germline, CDR1 SGHTA and CDR2 FQGNSA. The DNA of the CDR3 is TGTGCCAGCAGTCCCTCTCGAGGGGAGACCCAGTACTTC. Translation gives CASSPSRGETQYF. The variable domain in full, completed from reference TRBV7-2 and TRBJ2-5, reads GAGVSQSPSNKVTEKGKDVELRCDPISGHTALYWYRQSLGQGLEFLIYFQGNSAPDKSGLPSDRFSAERTGGSVSTLTIQRTQQEDSAVYLCASSPSRGETQYFGPGTRLLVL.

This clonotype was counted a single time. The rearrangement uses TRBV24-1 and TRBJ2-5, with a weak D call TRBD2 (6 bases). This CDR3 spans 14 amino acids. CDR1 is KGHDR and CDR2 is SFDVKD in the germline V gene. V was shortened by 3 bases and J by 5 bases, with 12 bases between the two germline ends. The CDR3 region has the DNA TGTGCCACCAGTGATCCGGGGGACGTCGAGACCCAGTACTTC. Translated, it gives CATSDPGDVETQYF.

This clonotype has more than one count but fewer than ten. The chain joins TRBV7-2 to TRBJ2-2, with a possible D match to TRBD2 (5 bases). V lost 2 bases to trimming and J lost 0 bases, with 19 bases between them. Germline CDR1 reads SGHTA; CDR2 reads FQGNSA. CDR3 length equals 19 residues. The DNA for the CDR3 is TGTGCCAGCAGCTTAAGCGGTCTCAGCTACATTGCGAACACCGGGGAGCTGTTTTTT. Protein product: CASSLSGLSYIANTGELFF.

The chain has TRBV20-1 and TRBJ1-1; D may be TRBD1 (5 bases). Germline V gene lookup returns CDR1 DFQATT and CDR2 SNEGSKA (reference sequence). The V gene lost 8 bases and the J gene lost 3 bases, with 19 bases spanning the gap. The CDR3 runs to 14 residues. DNA of the CDR3: TGCAGTAAGTTATCCTCCGACAGCTACACTGAAGCTTTCTTT. It codes for CSKLSSDSYTEAFF.

This clonotype was observed a few times. This rearrangement joins TRBV5-1 to TRBJ2-3; 9 nucleotides agree with TRBD2. This CDR3 has 16 amino acids. V shed 0 bases, J shed 2 bases, and the junction held 4 bases outside the gene matches. Germline-derived CDR1 and CDR2 are SGHRS and YFSETQ. In DNA, the CDR3 is TGCGCCAGCAGCTTGGTTTCTAGCGGGACCACAGATACGCAGTATTTT. Translating it yields CASSLVSSGTTDTQYF.

The CDR3 region has the DNA TGTGCCAGCAGCTTAGTAGCGGGGGGGTGGTTCTTC. Its protein is CASSLVAGGWFF. The genes are TRBV7-2 and TRBJ2-1; 11 nucleotides agree with TRBD2. Germline V lookup: CDR1 SGHTA, CDR2 FQGNSA. The CDR3 has 12 amino acids. V lost 1 base to trimming and J lost 15 bases; unmatched junction nucleotides: 2.

DNA for the CDR3: TGTGCCAGCACCCTCGGCTCGGGGACGCGAGAGACCCAGTACTTC. It specifies CASTLGSGTRETQYF. This chain uses TRBV6-5 with TRBJ2-5; D possibly uses TRBD1 or TRBD2 (5 bases each). Germline lookup yields CDR1 MNHEY and CDR2 SVGAGI. The germline V and J ends were trimmed by 7 bases and 4 bases, with 19 bases remaining between them. The CDR3 totals 15 residues.

The sample holds a few counts of this clonotype. The gene calls are TRBV12-3 or TRBV12-4 and TRBJ2-3; the D gene is possibly TRBD2 (7 bases). Trimming shortened V by 3 bases and J by 0 bases, and 16 bases separated the two germline ends. The CDR3 is made up of 17 amino acids. This CDR3 is CASSFRGAFRSTDTQYF. The DNA for the CDR3 is TGTGCCAGCAGTTTCCGGGGGGCGTTTCGAAGCACAGATACGCAGTATTTT.

V and J are TRBV2 and TRBJ2-3, with TRBD2 identical over 9 bases. The CDR3 is made up of 14 amino acids. V lost 4 bases and J lost 5; bases outside the gene matches: 4. Germline V lookup: CDR1 SNHLY, CDR2 FYNNEI. CDR3 protein: CASSASGTIDTQYF. DNA of the CDR3: TGTGCCAGCAGTGCTAGCGGGACAATAGATACGCAGTATTTT.

A single count supports this clonotype. The chain couples TRBV4-2 to TRBJ1-1, with TRBD1 matching over 10 bases. This CDR3 region has 16 residues. V was clipped by 4 bases and J by 1 base; unmatched bases: 6. Germline assignment: CDR1 LGHNA and CDR2 YNFKEQ. Written as DNA, the CDR3 is TGTGCCAGCAGCCGCCAGGGACAGGGGAAGAACACTGAAGCTTTCTTT. Encoded protein: CASSRQGQGKNTEAFF.

This clonotype was counted at least ten times. The chain uses TRBV29-1 and TRBJ1-2; D is uncertain. Trimming left V 3 bases short and J 2 bases short, with 4 bases between. The CDR3 covers 11 residues. Germline assignment: CDR1 SQVTM and CDR2 ANQGSEA. The CDR3 here is CSVDQNYGYTF. In DNA, the CDR3 is TGCAGCGTTGATCAAAACTATGGCTACACCTTC.

This clonotype appeared a few times. The J gene is TRBJ1-2, the V gene TRBV2; weak D call: TRBD1 (5 bases). This CDR3 is 14 amino acids long. The germline gives CDR1 SNHLY, CDR2 FYNNEI. V shed 0 bases and J shed 8 bases, with 13 bases lying between them. The CDR3 loop reads CASSEALQGRGYTF. As DNA, the CDR3 is TGTGCCAGCAGTGAAGCGCTTCAGGGACGGGGCTACACCTTC.

The V and J genes are TRBV12-3 or TRBV12-4 and TRBJ2-7; 8 positions agree with TRBD1. The CDR3 is made up of 14 amino acids. The junction had 7 bases not matched to a gene; V was cut back by 4 bases and J by 5 bases. Here the CDR3 DNA reads TGTGCCAGCAGTTCCCGGACAGGGCGGGACGAGCAGTACTTC. Its protein product is CASSSRTGRDEQYF.

This clonotype was seen more than once but under ten times. This sequence joins TRBV20-1 and TRBJ2-1, with 8 bases identical to TRBD1. The CDR3 totals 19 residues. Germline CDR1 DFQATT, CDR2 SNEGSKA (reference sequence). V was pared by 5 bases and J by 6 bases, with 24 bases of the junction left unmatched. DNA for the CDR3: TGCAGTGCTCCGCGGCGGACAGGGTTTTACCCCTCGTCGGCCAATGAGCAGTTCTTC. Amino acid sequence: CSAPRRTGFYPSSANEQFF.

V usage is TRBV7-2 and J usage is TRBJ2-7; 8 positions match TRBD2. This CDR3 spans 13 amino acids. CDR1 and CDR2 from the germline V gene are SGHTA and FQGNSA. The V segment lost 8 bases and the J segment 2 bases; nucleotides outside the gene matches: 5. CDR3 bases: TGTGCCAGCGGAGCGGGAGCCCCCTACGAGCAGTACTTC. This encodes CASGAGAPYEQYF.

This clonotype has just one count. The genes are TRBV29-1 and TRBJ2-7, with D maybe TRBD1 (6 bases). The CDR3 covers 12 residues. The germline V gene has CDR1 SQVTM and CDR2 ANQGSEA. Trimming took 2 bases from V and 5 from J, leaving 10 bases between them. The CDR3 spells CSVEQGLHEQYF. CDR3 coding DNA: TGCAGCGTTGAACAGGGGCTACACGAGCAGTACTTC.

This chain links TRBV11-2 with TRBJ2-1, with 13 bases that match TRBD2. The CDR3 is made up of 17 amino acids. V was pared by 6 bases and J by 4 bases, with 9 bases of the junction left unmatched. CDR1 and CDR2 from the germline V gene are SGHAT and FQNNGV. In DNA form, the CDR3 reads TGTGCCAGCAGAGGACTAGCGGGAGAGCTAGGTTACAATGAGCAGTTCTTC. Translating it yields CASRGLAGELGYNEQFF.

This clonotype was seen more than once but under ten times. The V call is TRBV5-1, the J call TRBJ2-5; perhaps TRBD1 as D (6 bases). The germline CDR1 and CDR2 sequences are SGHRS and YFSETQ. V was trimmed by 2 bases and J by 5 bases, leaving 13 bases between them. This CDR3 contains 14 residues. The CDR3 DNA follows: TGCGCCAGCAGCTTAGGGGGTTTGGAGGAGACCCAGTACTTC. Translation gives CASSLGGLEETQYF.

The chain has TRBV25-1 and TRBJ1-5, with a tentative D call TRBD1 (6 bases). V lost 8 bases and J lost 3, with 14 bases in between. This CDR3 region has 14 residues. Germline CDR1 MGHDK, CDR2 SYGVNS. The CDR3 sequence is CASSSTGNNQPQHF. The DNA of the CDR3 is TGTGCCAGCTCATCAACAGGGAACAATCAGCCCCAGCATTTT.